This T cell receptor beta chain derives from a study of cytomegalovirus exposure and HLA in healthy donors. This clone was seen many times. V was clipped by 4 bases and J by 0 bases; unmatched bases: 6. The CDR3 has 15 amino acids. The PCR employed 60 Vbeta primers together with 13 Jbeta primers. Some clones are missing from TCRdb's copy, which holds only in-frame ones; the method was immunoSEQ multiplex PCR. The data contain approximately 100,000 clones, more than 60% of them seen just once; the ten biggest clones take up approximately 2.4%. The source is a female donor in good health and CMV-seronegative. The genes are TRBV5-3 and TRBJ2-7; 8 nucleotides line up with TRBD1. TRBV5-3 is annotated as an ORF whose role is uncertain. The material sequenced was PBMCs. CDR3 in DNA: TGTGCCAGAAGCCCCGAGGACAGGGACTCCTACGAGCAGTACTTC. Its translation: CARSPEDRDSYEQYF.